This paragraph reports one T cell receptor beta chain. Its antigen is undetermined. This sample stems from a study of beta chain features in type 1 diabetes. Study-wide points: An over-representation of cells with high TCR expression could result from cDNA sequencing. Any HLA effect on TCRB rearrangement was left unresolved by small sub-analyses.

Donors underwent one heparinised blood draw, 95 to 150 mL on average. In all sorted populations, purity surpassed 95%. This CDR3 has 14 amino acids. CDR1 and CDR2 (germline): SGHTA, FQGTGA. Unmatched junction bases numbered 10, after V lost 6 bases and J lost 8 bases. What was sequenced were expressed TCRB transcripts, since all of the isolated RNA had been reverse transcribed. Profiled with immunoSEQ multiplex PCR; TCRdb holds only in-frame clones, not every one. The repertoire holds fewer than 400,000 clones, with 7% to 9% as singletons. Sequencing was performed on central memory CD4+ T cells from blood. This chain joins TRBV7-3 and TRBJ2-4; 7 nucleotides agree with TRBD1. The clonotype originates from a woman between 18 and 29 years old in good health. As DNA, the CDR3 is TGTGCCAGCAGTACATACAGGGGTGGGGACATTCAGTACTTC. Translated: CASSTYRGGDIQYF.